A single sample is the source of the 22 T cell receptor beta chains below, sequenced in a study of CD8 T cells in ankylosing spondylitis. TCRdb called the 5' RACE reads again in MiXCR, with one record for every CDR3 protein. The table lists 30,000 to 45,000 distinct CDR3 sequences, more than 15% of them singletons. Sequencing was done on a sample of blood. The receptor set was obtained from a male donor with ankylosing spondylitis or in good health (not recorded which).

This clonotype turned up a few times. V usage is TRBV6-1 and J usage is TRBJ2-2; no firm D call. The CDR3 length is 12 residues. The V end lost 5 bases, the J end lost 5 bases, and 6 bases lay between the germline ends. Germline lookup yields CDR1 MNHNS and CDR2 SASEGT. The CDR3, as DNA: TGTGCCAGCAGTAGCCTTACCGGGGAGCTGTTTTTT. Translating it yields CASSSLTGELFF.

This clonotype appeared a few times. The CDR3 protein is CSAREWAEARNEQFF. The CDR3 DNA is TGCAGTGCTAGAGAGTGGGCTGAGGCTAGGAATGAGCAGTTCTTC. This chain links TRBV20-1 with TRBJ2-1; D gene uncertain. Germline CDR1 and CDR2: DFQATT and SNEGSKA (reference sequence). V gave up 0 bases and J gave up 7 bases, with 16 bases separating them. The CDR3 has 15 residues.

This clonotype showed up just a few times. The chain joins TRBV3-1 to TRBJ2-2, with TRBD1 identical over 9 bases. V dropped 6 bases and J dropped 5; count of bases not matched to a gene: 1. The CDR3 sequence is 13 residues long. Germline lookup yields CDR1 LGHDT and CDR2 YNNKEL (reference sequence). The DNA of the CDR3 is TGTGCCAGCAGGGACAGGGGAACCGGGGAGCTGTTTTTT. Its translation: CASRDRGTGELFF.

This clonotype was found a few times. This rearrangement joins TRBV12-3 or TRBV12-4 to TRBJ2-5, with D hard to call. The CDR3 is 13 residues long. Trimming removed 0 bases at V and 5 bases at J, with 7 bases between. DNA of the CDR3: TGTGCCAGCAGTTTAGCTGCTTCTGAGACCCAGTACTTC. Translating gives CASSLAASETQYF.

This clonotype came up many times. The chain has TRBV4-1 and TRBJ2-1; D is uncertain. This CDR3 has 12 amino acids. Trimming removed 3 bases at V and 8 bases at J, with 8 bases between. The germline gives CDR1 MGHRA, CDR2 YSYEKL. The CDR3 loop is CASSHVSYEQFF. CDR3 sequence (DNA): TGCGCCAGCAGCCATGTTAGCTATGAGCAGTTCTTC.

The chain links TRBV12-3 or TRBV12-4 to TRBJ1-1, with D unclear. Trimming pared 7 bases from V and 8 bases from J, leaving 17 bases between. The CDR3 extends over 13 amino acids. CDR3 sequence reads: CASTIRYPAEAFF. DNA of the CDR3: TGTGCCAGCACCATACGTTACCCAGCAGAAGCTTTCTTT.

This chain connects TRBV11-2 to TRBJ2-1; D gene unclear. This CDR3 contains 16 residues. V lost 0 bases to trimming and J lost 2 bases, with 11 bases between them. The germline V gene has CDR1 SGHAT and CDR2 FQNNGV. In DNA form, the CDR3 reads TGTGCCAGCAGCTTAGATGGCGTAGAGCCCTACAATGAGCAGTTCTTC. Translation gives CASSLDGVEPYNEQFF.

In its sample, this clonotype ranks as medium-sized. CDR3: CSASPTSGYTDTQYF. CDR3 nucleotide sequence: TGCAGTGCCTCTCCTACTAGCGGATACACAGATACGCAGTATTTT. The gene calls are TRBV20-1 and TRBJ2-3, with 8 bases lining up with TRBD2. The germline V gene encodes CDR1 DFQATT and CDR2 SNEGSKA (reference sequence). V lost 6 bases, J lost 2 bases, and 10 bases stayed unmatched. This CDR3 region has 15 residues.

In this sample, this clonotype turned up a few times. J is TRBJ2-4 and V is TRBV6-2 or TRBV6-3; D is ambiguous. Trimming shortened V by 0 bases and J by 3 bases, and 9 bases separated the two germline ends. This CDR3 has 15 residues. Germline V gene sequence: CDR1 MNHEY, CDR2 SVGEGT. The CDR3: CASSYSDPVKNIQYF. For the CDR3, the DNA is TGTGCCAGCAGTTACTCGGACCCAGTCAAAAACATTCAGTACTTC.

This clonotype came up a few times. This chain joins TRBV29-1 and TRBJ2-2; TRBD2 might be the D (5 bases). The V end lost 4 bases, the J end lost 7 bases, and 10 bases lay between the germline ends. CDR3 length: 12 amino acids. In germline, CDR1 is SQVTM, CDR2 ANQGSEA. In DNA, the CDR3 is TGCAGCGTTGTCGGGAACGGCGGGGAGCTGTTTTTT. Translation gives CSVVGNGGELFF.

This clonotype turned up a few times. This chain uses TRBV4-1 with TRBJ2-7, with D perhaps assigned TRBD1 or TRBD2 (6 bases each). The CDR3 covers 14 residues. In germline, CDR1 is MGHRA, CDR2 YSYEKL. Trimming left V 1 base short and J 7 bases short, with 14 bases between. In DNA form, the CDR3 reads TGCGCCAGCAGCCAAGGGTGGAGGGGGGAAGAGCAGTACTTC. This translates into CASSQGWRGEEQYF.

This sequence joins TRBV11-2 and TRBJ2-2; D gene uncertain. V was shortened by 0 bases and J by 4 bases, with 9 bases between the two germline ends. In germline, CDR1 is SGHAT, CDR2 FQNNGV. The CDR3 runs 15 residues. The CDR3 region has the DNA TGTGCCAGCAGCTTAGAAAGGCGAAGCACCGGGGAGCTGTTTTTT. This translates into CASSLERRSTGELFF.

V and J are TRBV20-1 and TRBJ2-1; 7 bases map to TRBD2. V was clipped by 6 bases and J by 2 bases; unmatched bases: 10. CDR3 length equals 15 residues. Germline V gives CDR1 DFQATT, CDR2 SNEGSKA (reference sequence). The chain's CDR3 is CSAVRLAVAYNEQFF. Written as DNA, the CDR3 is TGCAGTGCAGTCCGGCTAGCGGTAGCCTACAATGAGCAGTTCTTC.

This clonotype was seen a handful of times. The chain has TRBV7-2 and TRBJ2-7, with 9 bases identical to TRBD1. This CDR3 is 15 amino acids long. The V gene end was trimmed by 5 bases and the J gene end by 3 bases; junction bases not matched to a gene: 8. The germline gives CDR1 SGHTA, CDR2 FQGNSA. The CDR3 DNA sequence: TGTGCCAGCAGCCTTTTAGGGACAGGGCGCTACGAGCAGTACTTC. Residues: CASSLLGTGRYEQYF.

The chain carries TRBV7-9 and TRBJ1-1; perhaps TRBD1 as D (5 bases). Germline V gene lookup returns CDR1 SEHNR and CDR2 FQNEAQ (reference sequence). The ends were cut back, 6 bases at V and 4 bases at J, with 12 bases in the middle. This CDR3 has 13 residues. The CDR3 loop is CASSQPGGTEAFF. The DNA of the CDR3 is TGTGCCAGCAGTCAACCGGGGGGCACTGAAGCTTTCTTT.

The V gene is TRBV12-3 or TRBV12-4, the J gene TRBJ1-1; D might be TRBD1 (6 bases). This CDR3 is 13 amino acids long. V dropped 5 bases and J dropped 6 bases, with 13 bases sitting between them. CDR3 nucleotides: TGTGCCAGCAGTAATGACAGGATCTCTGAAGCTTTCTTT. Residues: CASSNDRISEAFF.

CDR3 sequence reads: CASSLAGNKNIQYF. Here the CDR3 DNA reads TGTGCCAGCAGCTTAGCGGGGAATAAAAACATTCAGTACTTC. V usage is TRBV28 and J usage is TRBJ2-4; 8 bases align to TRBD2. V lost 6 bases to trimming and J lost 4 bases; unmatched junction nucleotides: 5. This CDR3 is 14 amino acids long. Germline lookup yields CDR1 MDHEN and CDR2 SYDVKM.

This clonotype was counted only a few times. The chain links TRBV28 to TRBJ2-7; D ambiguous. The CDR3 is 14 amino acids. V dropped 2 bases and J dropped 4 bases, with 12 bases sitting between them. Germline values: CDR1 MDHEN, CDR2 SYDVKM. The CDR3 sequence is CASSLRLPPYEQYF. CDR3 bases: TGTGCCAGCAGTTTACGGCTACCCCCGTACGAGCAGTACTTC. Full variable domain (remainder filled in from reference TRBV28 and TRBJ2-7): DVKVTQSSRYLVKRTGEKVFLECVQDMDHENMFWYRQDPGLGLRLIYFSYDVKMKEKGDIPEGYSVSREKKERFSLILESASTNQTSMYLCASSLRLPPYEQYFGPGTRLTVT.

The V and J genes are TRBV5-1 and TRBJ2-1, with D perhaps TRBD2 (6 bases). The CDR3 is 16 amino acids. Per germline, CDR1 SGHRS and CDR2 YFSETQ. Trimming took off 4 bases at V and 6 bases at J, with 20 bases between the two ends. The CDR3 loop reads CASSQIRAGSFNEQFF. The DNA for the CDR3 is TGCGCCAGCAGCCAAATCAGGGCGGGGAGCTTCAATGAGCAGTTCTTC.

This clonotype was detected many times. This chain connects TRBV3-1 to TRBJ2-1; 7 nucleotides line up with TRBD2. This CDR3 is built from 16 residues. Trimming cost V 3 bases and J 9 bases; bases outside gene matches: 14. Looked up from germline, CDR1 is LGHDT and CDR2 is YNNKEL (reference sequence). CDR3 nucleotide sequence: TGTGCCAGCAGCCAGGGGGGAGGCGCGGGAGCCAGTGAGCAGTTCTTC. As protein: CASSQGGGAGASEQFF.

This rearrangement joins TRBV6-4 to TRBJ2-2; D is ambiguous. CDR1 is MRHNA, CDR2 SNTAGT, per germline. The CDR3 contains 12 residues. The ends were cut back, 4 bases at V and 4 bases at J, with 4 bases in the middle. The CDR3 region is CASSVGTGELFF. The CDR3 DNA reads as TGTGCCAGCAGTGTGGGCACCGGGGAGCTGTTTTTT.

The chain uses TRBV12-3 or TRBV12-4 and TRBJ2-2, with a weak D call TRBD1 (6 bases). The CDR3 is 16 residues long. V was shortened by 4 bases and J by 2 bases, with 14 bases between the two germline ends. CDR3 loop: CASSWGTLDNTGELFF. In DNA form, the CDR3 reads TGTGCCAGCAGTTGGGGGACACTTGACAACACCGGGGAGCTGTTTTTT.